The clone carrying this T cell receptor (beta chain) was detected only a few times. As yet, its antigen is unknown. The ends lost 8 bases at V and 0 bases at J; junction bases unmatched: 9. This CDR3 has 15 residues. Germline lookup yields CDR1 MNHNS and CDR2 SASEGT. This sample is drawn from a study of identical twins. MiXCR, run by TCRdb on the 5' RACE reads, gives a single entry per CDR3 protein. Altogether some 200,000 distinct CDR3 sequences are present, around 8.1% being singletons, with the ten largest covering around 1.8%. General observations from the study: There were fewer insertions in abundant cord blood beta clonotypes, but memory repertoires showed no such pattern.

The same data also went into a second study, on yellow fever vaccine responses in identical twins.

The chain links TRBV6-1 to TRBJ1-1; TRBD1 aligns across 7 bases. This receptor was taken from a woman aged 18-35 years in good health. The sequencing input was memory (CD45RO+) T cells sorted from blood. The CDR3 protein is CASYYRGSMNTEAFF. DNA of the CDR3: TGTGCCAGCTACTACAGGGGTTCAATGAACACTGAAGCTTTCTTT.